The rows below give T cell receptor beta chains drawn from one sample of a study of metastatic and nonmetastatic thyroid tumors. MiXCR reprocessed the PCR reads for TCRdb. The sample records approximately 35,000 clones, over 15% being singletons. The source material was blood. The receptor set was obtained from a male donor with papillary thyroid cancer or a benign thyroid nodule (not recorded which). Some clones in this sample may be carry-over from other donors' samples. The CDR3 runs from the conserved cysteine through the conserved F or W. The order of the fields is CDR3 protein, CDR3 DNA, J gene, V gene, clone size, D gene. The D gene is left open where the match is weak. For some rows the clone size is stated as once, few or many, or as a class when expanded; others skip it.

CDR3 protein: CASQGADWTEDFF
CDR3 DNA: TGTGCCAGTCAGGGGGCGGATTGGACTGAAGACTTCTTT
J gene: TRBJ1-1
V gene: TRBV6-1
clone size: few
D gene: TRBD1

CDR3 protein: CASGRQGGETQYF
CDR3 DNA: TGTGCCAGCGGTCGACAGGGGGGGGAGACCCAGTACTTC
J gene: TRBJ2-5
V gene: TRBV7-2
clone size: many
D gene: TRBD1

CDR3 protein: CASSSQPQHF
CDR3 DNA: TGTGCCAGCAGCTCTCAGCCCCAGCATTTT
J gene: TRBJ1-5
V gene: TRBV28
clone size: many
D gene: NA

CDR3 protein: CASSHFGRRYEAFF
CDR3 DNA: TGCGCCAGCAGCCACTTCGGCAGGCGTTATGAAGCTTTCTTT
J gene: TRBJ1-1
V gene: TRBV4-1
clone size: many
D gene: NA

CDR3 protein: CASSPASGGTGRVAFF
CDR3 DNA: TGTGCCAGTAGCCCGGCGTCTGGGGGAACGGGTAGAGTCGCTTTCTTT
J gene: TRBJ1-1
V gene: TRBV19
clone size: many
D gene: NA

CDR3 protein: CASTTGQGGVPLHF
CDR3 DNA: TGTGCCAGCACAACGGGACAGGGGGGGGTACCCCTCCACTTT
J gene: TRBJ1-6
V gene: TRBV6-1
clone size: medium-sized
D gene: TRBD1

CDR3 protein: CAGSAWTGNTAGELFF
CDR3 DNA: TGTGCCGGCAGCGCCTGGACAGGTAATACTGCCGGGGAGCTGTTTTTT
J gene: TRBJ2-2
V gene: TRBV6-1
clone size: NA
D gene: TRBD1

CDR3 protein: CASSFRRLTGGVGGYTF
CDR3 DNA: TGTGCCAGCAGTTTCAGGCGGTTGACGGGGGGGGTGGGCGGCTACACCTTC
J gene: TRBJ1-2
V gene: TRBV27
clone size: few
D gene: NA

CDR3 protein: CASINIGTPSTDTQYF
CDR3 DNA: TGTGCCAGCATCAACATAGGGACGCCTAGCACAGATACGCAGTATTTT
J gene: TRBJ2-3
V gene: TRBV5-4
clone size: many
D gene: NA

CDR3 protein: CASSLAGGAYEQYF
CDR3 DNA: TGTGCCAGCAGCTTAGCGGGGGGGGCCTACGAGCAGTACTTC
J gene: TRBJ2-7
V gene: TRBV7-9
clone size: many
D gene: TRBD2

CDR3 protein: CASSPLATGLYEQYF
CDR3 DNA: TGTGCCAGCAGCCCCCTAGCCACAGGTCTCTACGAGCAGTACTTC
J gene: TRBJ2-7
V gene: TRBV14
clone size: many
D gene: NA

CDR3 protein: CASRRTTGEYGYTF
CDR3 DNA: TGTGCCAGCAGGAGGACGACAGGGGAATATGGCTACACCTTC
J gene: TRBJ1-2
V gene: TRBV5-5
clone size: many
D gene: TRBD1

CDR3 protein: CASSAGENTGELFF
CDR3 DNA: TGTGCCAGCAGTGCAGGGGAGAACACCGGGGAGCTGTTTTTT
J gene: TRBJ2-2
V gene: TRBV6-1
clone size: NA
D gene: NA

CDR3 protein: CASTRTSGSSSDTQYF
CDR3 DNA: TGTGCCAGCACCCGGACTAGCGGGAGTTCGTCAGATACGCAGTATTTT
J gene: TRBJ2-3
V gene: TRBV19
clone size: many
D gene: TRBD2

CDR3 protein: CASSEMRGYGYTF
CDR3 DNA: TGTGCCAGCAGTGAAATGAGGGGCTATGGCTACACCTTC
J gene: TRBJ1-2
V gene: TRBV6-1
clone size: NA
D gene: NA

CDR3 protein: CASSPPADRGGYTF
CDR3 DNA: TGCGCCAGCAGCCCCCCCGCTGACAGGGGTGGCTACACCTTC
J gene: TRBJ1-2
V gene: TRBV5-1
clone size: NA
D gene: TRBD1

CDR3 protein: CASSLDGPGQPQHF
CDR3 DNA: TGCGCCAGCAGCTTGGACGGCCCGGGGCAGCCCCAGCATTTT
J gene: TRBJ1-5
V gene: TRBV5-1
clone size: many
D gene: NA

CDR3 protein: CASSHAGTGRKDKQYF
CDR3 DNA: TGTGCCAGCAGTCACGCCGGGACAGGGAGGAAAGATAAGCAGTATTTT
J gene: TRBJ2-3
V gene: TRBV28
clone size: NA
D gene: TRBD1

CDR3 protein: CASPGDFSNQPQHF
CDR3 DNA: TGTGCCAGCCCTGGGGATTTTAGCAATCAGCCCCAGCATTTT
J gene: TRBJ1-5
V gene: TRBV5-4
clone size: many
D gene: NA

CDR3 protein: CASSQDLVRQGSGYTF
CDR3 DNA: TGTGCCAGCAGCCAAGATCTTGTTCGACAGGGTAGTGGCTACACCTTC
J gene: TRBJ1-2
V gene: TRBV3-1
clone size: many
D gene: TRBD1

CDR3 protein: CASSSVPGLAGGPPDTQYF
CDR3 DNA: TGCGCCAGCAGCTCTGTCCCGGGACTAGCGGGAGGGCCTCCAGATACGCAGTATTTT
J gene: TRBJ2-3
V gene: TRBV5-1
clone size: NA
D gene: TRBD2

CDR3 protein: CASSDTRRAEAFF
CDR3 DNA: TGTGCCAGCAGTGACACCCGACGCGCTGAAGCTTTCTTT
J gene: TRBJ1-1
V gene: TRBV2
clone size: few
D gene: NA

CDR3 protein: CASISQGAQNTEAFF
CDR3 DNA: TGTGCCAGTATATCCCAGGGGGCACAGAATACTGAAGCTTTCTTT
J gene: TRBJ1-1
V gene: TRBV19
clone size: NA
D gene: TRBD1

CDR3 protein: CASTPPGAGGDEQYF
CDR3 DNA: TGTGCCAGCACCCCCCCTGGAGCAGGGGGCGACGAGCAGTACTTC
J gene: TRBJ2-7
V gene: TRBV6-1
clone size: many
D gene: TRBD1

CDR3 protein: CASSPTLTGEGGGYTF
CDR3 DNA: TGTGCCAGCAGTCCGACGTTGACAGGGGAAGGGGGTGGCTACACCTTC
J gene: TRBJ1-2
V gene: TRBV28
clone size: NA
D gene: TRBD1

CDR3 protein: CASSYYGTVNTEAFF
CDR3 DNA: TGTGCCAGCAGTTACTACGGGACAGTCAACACTGAAGCTTTCTTT
J gene: TRBJ1-1
V gene: TRBV6-6
clone size: medium-sized
D gene: TRBD1

CDR3 protein: CASRRGGGLYEQYF
CDR3 DNA: TGTGCCAGCCGACGAGGTGGTGGACTCTACGAGCAGTACTTC
J gene: TRBJ2-7
V gene: TRBV28
clone size: medium-sized
D gene: NA

CDR3 protein: CASSEQGALETDTQYF
CDR3 DNA: TGTGCCAGCAGTGAGCAGGGGGCGTTAGAGACAGATACGCAGTATTTT
J gene: TRBJ2-3
V gene: TRBV2
clone size: many
D gene: TRBD1

CDR3 protein: CSVEGELNTGELFF
CDR3 DNA: TGCAGCGTTGAAGGAGAGCTGAACACCGGGGAGCTGTTTTTT
J gene: TRBJ2-2
V gene: TRBV29-1
clone size: many
D gene: NA

CDR3 protein: CASSLAGGKGNQPQHF
CDR3 DNA: TGTGCCAGCAGCTTAGCGGGGGGAAAGGGCAATCAGCCCCAGCATTTT
J gene: TRBJ1-5
V gene: TRBV7-6
clone size: many
D gene: NA

CDR3 protein: CASSLDGGSGNTIYF
CDR3 DNA: TGCGCCAGCAGCTTGGATGGGGGCTCTGGAAACACCATATATTTT
J gene: TRBJ1-3
V gene: TRBV5-1
clone size: NA
D gene: NA

CDR3 protein: CASSPTGLRYEQYF
CDR3 DNA: TGTGCCAGCTCACCAACGGGTCTACGCTACGAGCAGTACTTC
J gene: TRBJ2-7
V gene: TRBV18
clone size: many
D gene: NA

CDR3 protein: CASSQGQQGDYGYTF
CDR3 DNA: TGTGCCAGCAGCCAAGGCCAACAGGGGGACTATGGCTACACCTTC
J gene: TRBJ1-2
V gene: TRBV4-2
clone size: many
D gene: TRBD1

CDR3 protein: CASSRQGADTGELFF
CDR3 DNA: TGTGCCAGCAGCAGACAGGGGGCGGACACCGGGGAGCTGTTTTTT
J gene: TRBJ2-2
V gene: TRBV6-4
clone size: medium-sized
D gene: TRBD1

CDR3 protein: CASSLSHLEGHTF
CDR3 DNA: TGTGCCAGCAGCTTGTCCCATCTGGAGGGCCACACCTTC
J gene: TRBJ1-2
V gene: TRBV5-6
clone size: many
D gene: NA

CDR3 protein: CASSSPLGTSGNNEQFF
CDR3 DNA: TGTGCCAGCAGCTCCCCCCTCGGGACTAGCGGGAACAATGAGCAGTTCTTC
J gene: TRBJ2-1
V gene: TRBV11-1
clone size: NA
D gene: TRBD2

CDR3 protein: CASSVATTSSGNTIYF
CDR3 DNA: TGTGCCAGCAGCGTAGCTACGACCTCCTCTGGAAACACCATATATTTT
J gene: TRBJ1-3
V gene: TRBV9
clone size: many
D gene: NA

CDR3 protein: CASKVTVSYNEQFF
CDR3 DNA: TGTGCCAGCAAGGTTACCGTCTCCTACAATGAGCAGTTCTTC
J gene: TRBJ2-1
V gene: TRBV2
clone size: NA
D gene: NA

CDR3 protein: CASSLTYPGSYEQYF
CDR3 DNA: TGTGCCAGCAGTTTGACATACCCGGGGTCCTACGAGCAGTACTTC
J gene: TRBJ2-7
V gene: TRBV28
clone size: many
D gene: NA

CDR3 protein: CASSFGGRVGGNTIYF
CDR3 DNA: TGTGCCAGCAGTTTTGGGGGCAGGGTTGGAGGAAACACCATATATTTT
J gene: TRBJ1-3
V gene: TRBV28
clone size: NA
D gene: NA

CDR3 protein: CASSPPLVFFHEQYF
CDR3 DNA: TGTGCCAGCAGCCCGCCGCTGGTATTCTTCCACGAGCAGTACTTC
J gene: TRBJ2-7
V gene: TRBV7-2
clone size: NA
D gene: NA

CDR3 protein: CASSSRLAGGTDTQYF
CDR3 DNA: TGTGCCAGCAGTTCCCGACTAGCGGGAGGAACAGATACGCAGTATTTT
J gene: TRBJ2-3
V gene: TRBV27
clone size: NA
D gene: TRBD2

CDR3 protein: CASSGSGANVLTF
CDR3 DNA: TGTGCCAGCTCAGGGTCTGGGGCCAACGTCCTGACTTTC
J gene: TRBJ2-6
V gene: TRBV18
clone size: once
D gene: NA

CDR3 protein: CASSPFPSYTGELFF
CDR3 DNA: TGTGCCAGCTCACCATTTCCGAGTTACACCGGGGAGCTGTTTTTT
J gene: TRBJ2-2
V gene: TRBV18
clone size: many
D gene: NA

CDR3 protein: CSAWGQETQYF
CDR3 DNA: TGCAGTGCATGGGGGCAAGAGACCCAGTACTTC
J gene: TRBJ2-5
V gene: TRBV20-1
clone size: NA
D gene: NA

CDR3 protein: CASSFQGQGGNYGYTF
CDR3 DNA: TGTGCCAGCAGCTTCCAAGGACAGGGGGGTAACTATGGCTACACCTTC
J gene: TRBJ1-2
V gene: TRBV5-6
clone size: many
D gene: TRBD1

CDR3 protein: CAISDPNREVGEKLFF
CDR3 DNA: TGTGCCATCAGTGATCCCAACAGGGAAGTTGGTGAAAAACTGTTTTTT
J gene: TRBJ1-4
V gene: TRBV10-3
clone size: many
D gene: NA

CDR3 protein: CASSLWGQAQPQNF
CDR3 DNA: TGTGCCAGCAGTTTATGGGGGCAAGCGCAGCCCCAGAATTTT
J gene: TRBJ1-5
V gene: TRBV28
clone size: NA
D gene: NA

CDR3 protein: CASRGSTNEKLFF
CDR3 DNA: TGTGCCAGTAGGGGGTCAACTAATGAAAAACTGTTTTTT
J gene: TRBJ1-4
V gene: TRBV19
clone size: NA
D gene: NA

CDR3 protein: CASQNCFRTGTNQPRHF
CDR3 DNA: TGTGCCAGCCAGAATTGTTTCCGGACAGGGACCAATCAGCCCCGGCATTTT
J gene: TRBJ1-5
V gene: TRBV6-2/TRBV6-3
clone size: NA
D gene: TRBD1

CDR3 protein: CSATGLAGGGTGELFF
CDR3 DNA: TGCAGTGCTACGGGACTAGCGGGAGGTGGCACCGGGGAGCTGTTTTTT
J gene: TRBJ2-2
V gene: TRBV20-1
clone size: many
D gene: TRBD2

CDR3 protein: CASSQEPGWETQYF
CDR3 DNA: TGCGCCAGCAGCCAAGAGCCAGGGTGGGAGACCCAGTACTTC
J gene: TRBJ2-5
V gene: TRBV4-1
clone size: NA
D gene: NA

CDR3 protein: CASSLDPADEAFF
CDR3 DNA: TGTGCCAGCAGTTTAGACCCGGCGGATGAAGCTTTCTTT
J gene: TRBJ1-1
V gene: TRBV7-9
clone size: many
D gene: NA